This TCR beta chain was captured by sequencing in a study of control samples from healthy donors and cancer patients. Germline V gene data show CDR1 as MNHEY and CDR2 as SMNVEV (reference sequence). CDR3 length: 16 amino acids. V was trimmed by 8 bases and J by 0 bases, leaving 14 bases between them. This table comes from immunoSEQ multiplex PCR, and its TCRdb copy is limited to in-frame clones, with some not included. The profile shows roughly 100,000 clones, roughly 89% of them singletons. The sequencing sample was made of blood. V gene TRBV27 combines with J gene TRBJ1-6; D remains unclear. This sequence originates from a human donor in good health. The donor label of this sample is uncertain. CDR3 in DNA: TGTGCCAGCGCCCTCGGCGATAGCTCCTATAATTCACCCCTCCACTTT. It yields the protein CASALGDSSYNSPLHF.